The clone carrying this TCR beta chain was counted between two and nine times. What it recognizes is unknown. This record comes from a study of type 1 regulatory T cells. In the study overall: An in vitro protocol generated T-allo10, a Tr1-enriched, alloantigen-specific CD4 T cell product.

The CDR3 contains 14 residues. Germline values: CDR1 LNHNV, CDR2 YYDKDF (reference sequence). The V and J ends lost 0 bases and 5 bases respectively, with 11 bases between them. Findings of the study overall: Compared with non-Tr1 cells, Tr1 cells showed a narrower TCR repertoire.

TCRdb fed the reads into MiXCR, producing one record per CDR3 protein. This sample has about 71,000 distinct CDR3 sequences; roughly 20% occur once, and the top ten carry 8% to 9%. This rearrangement joins TRBV15 to TRBJ2-7; D ambiguous. The source material was cultured type 1 regulatory T (Tr1) cells, either the whole culture or a sorted fraction (not recorded which). The source of this sequence is a human donor in good health. The CDR3 loop reads CATSRDRLGDEQYF. CDR3 DNA sequence: TGTGCCACCAGCAGAGATCGATTAGGAGACGAGCAGTACTTC. Full variable domain (outside the CDR3, taken from reference TRBV15 and TRBJ2-7): DAMVIQNPRYQVTQFGKPVTLSCSQTLNHNVMYWYQQKSSQAPKLLFHYYDKDFNNEADTPDNFQSRRPNTSFCFLDIRSPGLGDTAMYLCATSRDRLGDEQYFGPGTRLTVT.